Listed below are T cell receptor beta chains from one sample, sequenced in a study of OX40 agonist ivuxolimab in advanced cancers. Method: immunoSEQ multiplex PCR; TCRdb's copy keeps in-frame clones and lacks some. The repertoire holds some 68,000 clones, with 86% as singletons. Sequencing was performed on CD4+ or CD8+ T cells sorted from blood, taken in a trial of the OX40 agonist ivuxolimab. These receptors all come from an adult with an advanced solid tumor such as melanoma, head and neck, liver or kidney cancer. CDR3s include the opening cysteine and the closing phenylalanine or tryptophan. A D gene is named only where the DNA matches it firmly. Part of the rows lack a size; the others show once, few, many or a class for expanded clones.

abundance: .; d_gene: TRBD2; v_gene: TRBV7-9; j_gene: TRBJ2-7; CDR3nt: TGTGCCAGCAGCTACGGAGCGGGACTAGCGCCGTTCGCTTACTACGAGCAGTACTTC; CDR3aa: CASSYGAGLAPFAYYEQYF
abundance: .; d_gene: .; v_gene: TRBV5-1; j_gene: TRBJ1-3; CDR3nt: TGCGCCAGCGCCGAGGGGAGCCTATCTGGAAACACCATATATTTT; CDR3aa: CASAEGSLSGNTIYF
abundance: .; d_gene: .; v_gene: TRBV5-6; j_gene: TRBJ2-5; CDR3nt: TGTGCCAGCACCCGTTTTTCTGTGGCGGAGACCCAGTACTTC; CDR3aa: CASTRFSVAETQYF
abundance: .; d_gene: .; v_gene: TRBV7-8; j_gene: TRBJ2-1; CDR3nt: TGTGCCAGCAGCTTAGTTGTTATTGACAATGAGCAGTTCTTC; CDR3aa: CASSLVVIDNEQFF
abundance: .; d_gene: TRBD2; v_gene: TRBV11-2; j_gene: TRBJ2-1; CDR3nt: TGTGCCAGCAGCTCACTAGCGGGGGGGTTCAATGAGCAGTTCTTC; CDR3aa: CASSSLAGGFNEQFF
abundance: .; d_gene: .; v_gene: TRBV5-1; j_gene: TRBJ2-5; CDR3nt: TGCGCCAGCAGCTTTCGGGGGACCCCTCCAGAGACCCAGTACTTC; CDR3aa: CASSFRGTPPETQYF
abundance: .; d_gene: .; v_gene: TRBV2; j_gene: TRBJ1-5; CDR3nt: TGTGCCAGCAGTTACAGCTCGGGGGTTGGACAGCCCCAGCATTTT; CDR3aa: CASSYSSGVGQPQHF
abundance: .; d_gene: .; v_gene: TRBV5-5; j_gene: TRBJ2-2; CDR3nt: TGTGCCAGCAGCTCTACAGGGATATTCGGGGAGCTGTTTTTT; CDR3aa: CASSSTGIFGELFF
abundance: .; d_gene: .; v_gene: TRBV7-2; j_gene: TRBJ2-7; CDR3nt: TGTGCCAGCAGCTTAGGGACCGGCGAGCAGTACTTC; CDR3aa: CASSLGTGEQYF
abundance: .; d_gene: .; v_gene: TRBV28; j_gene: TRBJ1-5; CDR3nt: TGTGCCAGCAGTTTATCCGGTTATAGCAATCAGCCCCAGCATTTT; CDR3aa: CASSLSGYSNQPQHF
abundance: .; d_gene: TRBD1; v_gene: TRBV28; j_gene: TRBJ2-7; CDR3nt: TGTGCCAGCAGTTTATTGGACAGGGATTACGAGCAGTACTTC; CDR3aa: CASSLLDRDYEQYF
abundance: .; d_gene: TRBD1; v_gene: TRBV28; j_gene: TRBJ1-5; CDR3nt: TGTGCCAGCAGTTTAGAGGGGGCGTTCTTTCAGCCCCAGCATTTT; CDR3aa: CASSLEGAFFQPQHF
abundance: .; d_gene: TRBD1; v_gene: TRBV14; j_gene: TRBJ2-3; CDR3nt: TGTGCCAGCAGCATCTACAGGGGGACGCAGTATTTT; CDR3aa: CASSIYRGTQYF
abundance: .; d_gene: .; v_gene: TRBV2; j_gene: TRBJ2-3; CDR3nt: TGTGCCAGCAGTGATGGGCTTCTCACAGATACGCAGTATTTT; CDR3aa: CASSDGLLTDTQYF
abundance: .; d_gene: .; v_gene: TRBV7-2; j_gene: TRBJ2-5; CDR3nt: TGTGCCAGCAGCTCTTTTAGCCCCTCCCGGGAGACCCAGTACTTC; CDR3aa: CASSSFSPSRETQYF
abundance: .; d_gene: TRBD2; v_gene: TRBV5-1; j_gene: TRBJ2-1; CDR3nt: TGCGCCAGCAGCGCGGGACCAGCGGGGACTGAGCAGTTCTTC; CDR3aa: CASSAGPAGTEQFF
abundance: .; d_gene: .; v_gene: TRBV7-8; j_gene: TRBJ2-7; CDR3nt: TGTGCCAGCAGCTCCCGGGACCTGAGCTCCTACGAGCAGTACTTC; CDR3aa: CASSSRDLSSYEQYF
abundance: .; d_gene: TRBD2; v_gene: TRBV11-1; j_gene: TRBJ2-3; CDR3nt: TGTGCCAGCAGCTCCCAAACCTTGACTAGCGGAGACACAGATACGCAGTATTTT; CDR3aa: CASSSQTLTSGDTDTQYF
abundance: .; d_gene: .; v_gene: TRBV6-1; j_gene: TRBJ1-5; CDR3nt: TGTGCCAGCAGTGAAGCGGGGGCTCAGCCCCAGCATTTT; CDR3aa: CASSEAGAQPQHF
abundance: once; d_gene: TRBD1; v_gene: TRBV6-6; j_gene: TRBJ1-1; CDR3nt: TGTGCCAGCAGTTACTCTGGGACAGGGAACACTGAAGCTTTCTTT; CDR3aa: CASSYSGTGNTEAFF
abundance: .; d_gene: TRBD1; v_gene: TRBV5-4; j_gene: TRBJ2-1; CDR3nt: TGTGCCAGCAGCCTAGGGGGACAGGGTTACAATGAGCAGTTCTTC; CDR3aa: CASSLGGQGYNEQFF
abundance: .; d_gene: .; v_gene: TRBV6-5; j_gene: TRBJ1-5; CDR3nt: TGTGCCAGCAGTTCCAGATCGACAGGACCCCCAAAGCCCCAGCATTTT; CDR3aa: CASSSRSTGPPKPQHF
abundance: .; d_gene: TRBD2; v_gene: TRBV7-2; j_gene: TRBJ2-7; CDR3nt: TGTGCCAGCAGCTTAGAACTCGGCGGGGGGTTAAACGAGCAGTACTTC; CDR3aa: CASSLELGGGLNEQYF
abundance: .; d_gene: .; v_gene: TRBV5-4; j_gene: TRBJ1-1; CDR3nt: TGTGCCAGCAGCCCCAGCCCCGGGAACACTGAAGCTTTCTTT; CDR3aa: CASSPSPGNTEAFF
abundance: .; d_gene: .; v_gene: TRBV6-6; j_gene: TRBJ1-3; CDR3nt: TGTGCCAGCAGCCCGGAAGGAAACACCATATATTTT; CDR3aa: CASSPEGNTIYF
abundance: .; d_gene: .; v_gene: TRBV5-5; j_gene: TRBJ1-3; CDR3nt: TGTGCCAGCAGCCATTCCGGGGGTGAGGAAAACACCATATATTTT; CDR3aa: CASSHSGGEENTIYF
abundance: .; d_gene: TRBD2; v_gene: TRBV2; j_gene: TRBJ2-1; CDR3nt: TGTGCCAGCAGCGGGACTAGATCGTACAATGAGCAGTTCTTC; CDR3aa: CASSGTRSYNEQFF